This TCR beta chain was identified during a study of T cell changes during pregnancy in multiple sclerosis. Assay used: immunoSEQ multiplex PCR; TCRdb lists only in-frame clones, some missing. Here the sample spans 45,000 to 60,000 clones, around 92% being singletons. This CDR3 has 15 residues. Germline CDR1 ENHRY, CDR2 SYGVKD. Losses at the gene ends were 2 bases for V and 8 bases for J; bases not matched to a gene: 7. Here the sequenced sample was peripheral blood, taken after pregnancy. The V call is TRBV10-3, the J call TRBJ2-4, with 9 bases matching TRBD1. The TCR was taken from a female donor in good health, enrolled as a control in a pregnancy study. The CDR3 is CAISEIRDRVDIQYF. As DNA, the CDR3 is TGTGCCATCAGTGAGATCCGGGACAGGGTAGACATTCAGTACTTC.